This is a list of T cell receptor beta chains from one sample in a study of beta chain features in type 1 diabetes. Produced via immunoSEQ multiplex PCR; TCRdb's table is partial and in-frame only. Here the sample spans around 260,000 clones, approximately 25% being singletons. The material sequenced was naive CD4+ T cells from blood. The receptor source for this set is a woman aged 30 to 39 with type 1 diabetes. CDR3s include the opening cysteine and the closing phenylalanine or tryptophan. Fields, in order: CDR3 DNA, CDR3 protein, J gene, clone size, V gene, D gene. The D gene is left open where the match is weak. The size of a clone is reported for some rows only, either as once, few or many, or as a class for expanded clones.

cdr3_nt: TGTGCCAGCAGCCCAGGGGGGTCGCTGGGGATAGGGGAGCAGTACTTC; cdr3_aa: CASSPGGSLGIGEQYF; j_call: TRBJ2-7; clone_size: few; v_call: TRBV7-9; d_call: -
cdr3_nt: TGTGCCAGCAGGGAGAACAGGGGGGAAGCTTTCTTT; cdr3_aa: CASRENRGEAFF; j_call: TRBJ1-1; clone_size: few; v_call: TRBV27; d_call: TRBD1
cdr3_nt: TGTGCCAGCGAAAAATCTGGGCAGTCTGGGTTCTGGGCCAACGTCCTGACTTTC; cdr3_aa: CASEKSGQSGFWANVLTF; j_call: TRBJ2-6; clone_size: -; v_call: TRBV25-1; d_call: -
cdr3_nt: TGCGCCAGCAGCTTGAAGACGGGATCCACAATCGATGAGCAGTTCTTC; cdr3_aa: CASSLKTGSTIDEQFF; j_call: TRBJ2-1; clone_size: -; v_call: TRBV5-1; d_call: -
cdr3_nt: TGCGCCAGCAGCTTGGCTTCTCCGCGCTACAATGAGCAGTTCTTC; cdr3_aa: CASSLASPRYNEQFF; j_call: TRBJ2-1; clone_size: -; v_call: TRBV5-1; d_call: -
cdr3_nt: TGTGCCAGCAGTCCCTTTACACAGGGGACCCAGTACTTC; cdr3_aa: CASSPFTQGTQYF; j_call: TRBJ2-5; clone_size: -; v_call: TRBV27; d_call: -
cdr3_nt: TGTGCCAGCAGTCTCCACGGACTAGCTGTGTACGAGCAGTACTTC; cdr3_aa: CASSLHGLAVYEQYF; j_call: TRBJ2-7; clone_size: few; v_call: TRBV28; d_call: TRBD2
cdr3_nt: TGCAGCGTTGCCGGGGGAGTGATCTCCTACGAGCAGTACTTC; cdr3_aa: CSVAGGVISYEQYF; j_call: TRBJ2-7; clone_size: few; v_call: TRBV29-1; d_call: -
cdr3_nt: TGCGCCAGCAGCCAAGGGACAGGGATTGAGCAGTTCTTC; cdr3_aa: CASSQGTGIEQFF; j_call: TRBJ2-1; clone_size: -; v_call: TRBV4-1; d_call: TRBD1
cdr3_nt: TGCGCCAGCAGCCAAGATAGGACAGGGAGGGGTAGCAATCAGCCCCAGCATTTT; cdr3_aa: CASSQDRTGRGSNQPQHF; j_call: TRBJ1-5; clone_size: -; v_call: TRBV4-1; d_call: TRBD1
cdr3_nt: TGTGCCAGCAGCTTAACTCAGGGGGTGAGGGAGCAGTACTTC; cdr3_aa: CASSLTQGVREQYF; j_call: TRBJ2-7; clone_size: -; v_call: TRBV7-3; d_call: TRBD1
cdr3_nt: TGTGCTAGCAGCTCGGACAGGAAAGAGACCCAGTACTTC; cdr3_aa: CASSSDRKETQYF; j_call: TRBJ2-5; clone_size: -; v_call: TRBV7-7; d_call: TRBD1
cdr3_nt: TGCAGCGTAGAGGACAGGGACTCCTACAATGAGCAGTTCTTC; cdr3_aa: CSVEDRDSYNEQFF; j_call: TRBJ2-1; clone_size: few; v_call: TRBV29-1; d_call: TRBD1
cdr3_nt: TGTGCCAGCACCCACTCTGGGGCCAACGTCCTGACTTTC; cdr3_aa: CASTHSGANVLTF; j_call: TRBJ2-6; clone_size: -; v_call: TRBV27; d_call: -
cdr3_nt: TGTGCCAGCATTGGGACAGGGGACTATGGCTACACCTTC; cdr3_aa: CASIGTGDYGYTF; j_call: TRBJ1-2; clone_size: -; v_call: TRBV6-5; d_call: TRBD1
cdr3_nt: TGTGCCAGCTCAACTAACTATGGCTACACCTTC; cdr3_aa: CASSTNYGYTF; j_call: TRBJ1-2; clone_size: -; v_call: TRBV28; d_call: -
cdr3_nt: TGTGCCAGTACCGCGGGGGGGAGGAATGAAAAACTGTTTTTT; cdr3_aa: CASTAGGRNEKLFF; j_call: TRBJ1-4; clone_size: -; v_call: TRBV19; d_call: -
cdr3_nt: TGTGCCATCCATAGCGTCTACAATGAGCAGTTCTTC; cdr3_aa: CAIHSVYNEQFF; j_call: TRBJ2-1; clone_size: few; v_call: TRBV28; d_call: -
cdr3_nt: TGTGCCATCAGACGGGGAGAGACCCAGTACTTC; cdr3_aa: CAIRRGETQYF; j_call: TRBJ2-5; clone_size: few; v_call: TRBV10-3; d_call: -
cdr3_nt: TGTGCCTGGAGTGTACGGTCGGGGGTGAACTATGGCTACACCTTC; cdr3_aa: CAWSVRSGVNYGYTF; j_call: TRBJ1-2; clone_size: -; v_call: TRBV30; d_call: -
cdr3_nt: TGTGCCAGCAGTACGGGTCTAGCGGGAGGGCCTACAGAGACCCAGTACTTC; cdr3_aa: CASSTGLAGGPTETQYF; j_call: TRBJ2-5; clone_size: few; v_call: TRBV2; d_call: TRBD2